This T cell receptor (beta chain) derives from a study of T cell repertoires in cytomegalovirus infection. Looking at the study overall: Matching HLA type, along with CMV infection, was indicated by public TCR beta signatures.

Study-level findings and limits: HLA-C-restricted CMV-specific TCR beta clonotypes were dominant in the ex vivo response.

Each CDR3 protein is one row after TCRdb ran MiXCR on the reads. The sample has about 190,000 distinct CDR3 sequences; about 28% are singletons. This clonotype was seen a few times. What it recognizes is unknown. The length of the CDR3 is 15 residues. Germline-derived CDR1 and CDR2 are MNHEY and SVGAGI. Trimming cost V 0 bases and J 4 bases, with 13 bases left between them. This TCR derives from a human donor in good health (CMV status not recorded). Some clones in this sample may be carry-over from other donors' samples. Sequencing input: PBMCs. The J gene is TRBJ2-7, the V gene TRBV6-5; no firm D call. The CDR3: CASSYSSNGNYEQYF. CDR3 bases: TGTGCCAGCAGTTACTCGAGCAACGGCAATTACGAGCAGTACTTC.